The 3 T cell receptor beta chains listed next were all sequenced from one sample in a study of cytomegalovirus exposure and HLA in healthy donors. The PCR made use of 60 Vbeta and 13 Jbeta primers. Repertoires were generated with immunoSEQ multiplex PCR, while TCRdb's copy carries only in-frame clones and drops some. The sample yields some 96,000 clones, 64% seen once. The sequenced sample consisted of PBMCs. These receptors all come from a man aged 55-75 years in good health and CMV-seronegative.

The genes are TRBV6-1 and TRBJ2-1; 7 positions agree with TRBD2. This CDR3 spans 16 amino acids. Germline assignment: CDR1 MNHNS and CDR2 SASEGT. Germline trimming cut 3 bases from V and 6 bases from J; bases unmatched to any gene: 11. CDR3 protein: CASSDWGGASGNEQFF. In nucleotides, the CDR3 is TGTGCCAGCAGTGATTGGGGGGGAGCTAGCGGCAATGAGCAGTTCTTC.

The rearrangement joins TRBV6-5 to TRBJ2-5; D remains unclear. V was pared by 6 bases and J by 0 bases, with 8 bases between. Germline CDR1 is MNHEY and CDR2 is SVGAGI. The CDR3 is 13 residues long. DNA for the CDR3: TGTGCCAGCAGCAGGCCGTACCAAGAGACCCAGTACTTC. This gives the protein CASSRPYQETQYF.

This clone occurred once. The junction differs from germline at one of its ends, possibly a read error. CDR3 loop: CSSSLEAIQGSAKNIQYF. The CDR3 nucleotides are TGTTCCAGCAGCCTGGAAGCGATTCAGGGTTCGGCCAAAAACATTCAGTACTTC. The V call is TRBV7-9, the J call TRBJ2-4; tentatively, D is TRBD1 (5 bases). Looked up from germline, CDR1 is SEHNR and CDR2 is FQNEAQ (reference sequence). The CDR3 is made up of 18 amino acids. Looking up the rest from reference TRBV7-9 and TRBJ2-4 gives the full variable domain: DTGVSQNPRHKITKRGQNVTFRCDPISEHNRLYWYRQTLGQGPEFLTYFQNEAQLEKSRLLSDRFSAERPKGSFSTLEIQRTEQGDSAMYLCSSSLEAIQGSAKNIQYFGAGTRLSVL.